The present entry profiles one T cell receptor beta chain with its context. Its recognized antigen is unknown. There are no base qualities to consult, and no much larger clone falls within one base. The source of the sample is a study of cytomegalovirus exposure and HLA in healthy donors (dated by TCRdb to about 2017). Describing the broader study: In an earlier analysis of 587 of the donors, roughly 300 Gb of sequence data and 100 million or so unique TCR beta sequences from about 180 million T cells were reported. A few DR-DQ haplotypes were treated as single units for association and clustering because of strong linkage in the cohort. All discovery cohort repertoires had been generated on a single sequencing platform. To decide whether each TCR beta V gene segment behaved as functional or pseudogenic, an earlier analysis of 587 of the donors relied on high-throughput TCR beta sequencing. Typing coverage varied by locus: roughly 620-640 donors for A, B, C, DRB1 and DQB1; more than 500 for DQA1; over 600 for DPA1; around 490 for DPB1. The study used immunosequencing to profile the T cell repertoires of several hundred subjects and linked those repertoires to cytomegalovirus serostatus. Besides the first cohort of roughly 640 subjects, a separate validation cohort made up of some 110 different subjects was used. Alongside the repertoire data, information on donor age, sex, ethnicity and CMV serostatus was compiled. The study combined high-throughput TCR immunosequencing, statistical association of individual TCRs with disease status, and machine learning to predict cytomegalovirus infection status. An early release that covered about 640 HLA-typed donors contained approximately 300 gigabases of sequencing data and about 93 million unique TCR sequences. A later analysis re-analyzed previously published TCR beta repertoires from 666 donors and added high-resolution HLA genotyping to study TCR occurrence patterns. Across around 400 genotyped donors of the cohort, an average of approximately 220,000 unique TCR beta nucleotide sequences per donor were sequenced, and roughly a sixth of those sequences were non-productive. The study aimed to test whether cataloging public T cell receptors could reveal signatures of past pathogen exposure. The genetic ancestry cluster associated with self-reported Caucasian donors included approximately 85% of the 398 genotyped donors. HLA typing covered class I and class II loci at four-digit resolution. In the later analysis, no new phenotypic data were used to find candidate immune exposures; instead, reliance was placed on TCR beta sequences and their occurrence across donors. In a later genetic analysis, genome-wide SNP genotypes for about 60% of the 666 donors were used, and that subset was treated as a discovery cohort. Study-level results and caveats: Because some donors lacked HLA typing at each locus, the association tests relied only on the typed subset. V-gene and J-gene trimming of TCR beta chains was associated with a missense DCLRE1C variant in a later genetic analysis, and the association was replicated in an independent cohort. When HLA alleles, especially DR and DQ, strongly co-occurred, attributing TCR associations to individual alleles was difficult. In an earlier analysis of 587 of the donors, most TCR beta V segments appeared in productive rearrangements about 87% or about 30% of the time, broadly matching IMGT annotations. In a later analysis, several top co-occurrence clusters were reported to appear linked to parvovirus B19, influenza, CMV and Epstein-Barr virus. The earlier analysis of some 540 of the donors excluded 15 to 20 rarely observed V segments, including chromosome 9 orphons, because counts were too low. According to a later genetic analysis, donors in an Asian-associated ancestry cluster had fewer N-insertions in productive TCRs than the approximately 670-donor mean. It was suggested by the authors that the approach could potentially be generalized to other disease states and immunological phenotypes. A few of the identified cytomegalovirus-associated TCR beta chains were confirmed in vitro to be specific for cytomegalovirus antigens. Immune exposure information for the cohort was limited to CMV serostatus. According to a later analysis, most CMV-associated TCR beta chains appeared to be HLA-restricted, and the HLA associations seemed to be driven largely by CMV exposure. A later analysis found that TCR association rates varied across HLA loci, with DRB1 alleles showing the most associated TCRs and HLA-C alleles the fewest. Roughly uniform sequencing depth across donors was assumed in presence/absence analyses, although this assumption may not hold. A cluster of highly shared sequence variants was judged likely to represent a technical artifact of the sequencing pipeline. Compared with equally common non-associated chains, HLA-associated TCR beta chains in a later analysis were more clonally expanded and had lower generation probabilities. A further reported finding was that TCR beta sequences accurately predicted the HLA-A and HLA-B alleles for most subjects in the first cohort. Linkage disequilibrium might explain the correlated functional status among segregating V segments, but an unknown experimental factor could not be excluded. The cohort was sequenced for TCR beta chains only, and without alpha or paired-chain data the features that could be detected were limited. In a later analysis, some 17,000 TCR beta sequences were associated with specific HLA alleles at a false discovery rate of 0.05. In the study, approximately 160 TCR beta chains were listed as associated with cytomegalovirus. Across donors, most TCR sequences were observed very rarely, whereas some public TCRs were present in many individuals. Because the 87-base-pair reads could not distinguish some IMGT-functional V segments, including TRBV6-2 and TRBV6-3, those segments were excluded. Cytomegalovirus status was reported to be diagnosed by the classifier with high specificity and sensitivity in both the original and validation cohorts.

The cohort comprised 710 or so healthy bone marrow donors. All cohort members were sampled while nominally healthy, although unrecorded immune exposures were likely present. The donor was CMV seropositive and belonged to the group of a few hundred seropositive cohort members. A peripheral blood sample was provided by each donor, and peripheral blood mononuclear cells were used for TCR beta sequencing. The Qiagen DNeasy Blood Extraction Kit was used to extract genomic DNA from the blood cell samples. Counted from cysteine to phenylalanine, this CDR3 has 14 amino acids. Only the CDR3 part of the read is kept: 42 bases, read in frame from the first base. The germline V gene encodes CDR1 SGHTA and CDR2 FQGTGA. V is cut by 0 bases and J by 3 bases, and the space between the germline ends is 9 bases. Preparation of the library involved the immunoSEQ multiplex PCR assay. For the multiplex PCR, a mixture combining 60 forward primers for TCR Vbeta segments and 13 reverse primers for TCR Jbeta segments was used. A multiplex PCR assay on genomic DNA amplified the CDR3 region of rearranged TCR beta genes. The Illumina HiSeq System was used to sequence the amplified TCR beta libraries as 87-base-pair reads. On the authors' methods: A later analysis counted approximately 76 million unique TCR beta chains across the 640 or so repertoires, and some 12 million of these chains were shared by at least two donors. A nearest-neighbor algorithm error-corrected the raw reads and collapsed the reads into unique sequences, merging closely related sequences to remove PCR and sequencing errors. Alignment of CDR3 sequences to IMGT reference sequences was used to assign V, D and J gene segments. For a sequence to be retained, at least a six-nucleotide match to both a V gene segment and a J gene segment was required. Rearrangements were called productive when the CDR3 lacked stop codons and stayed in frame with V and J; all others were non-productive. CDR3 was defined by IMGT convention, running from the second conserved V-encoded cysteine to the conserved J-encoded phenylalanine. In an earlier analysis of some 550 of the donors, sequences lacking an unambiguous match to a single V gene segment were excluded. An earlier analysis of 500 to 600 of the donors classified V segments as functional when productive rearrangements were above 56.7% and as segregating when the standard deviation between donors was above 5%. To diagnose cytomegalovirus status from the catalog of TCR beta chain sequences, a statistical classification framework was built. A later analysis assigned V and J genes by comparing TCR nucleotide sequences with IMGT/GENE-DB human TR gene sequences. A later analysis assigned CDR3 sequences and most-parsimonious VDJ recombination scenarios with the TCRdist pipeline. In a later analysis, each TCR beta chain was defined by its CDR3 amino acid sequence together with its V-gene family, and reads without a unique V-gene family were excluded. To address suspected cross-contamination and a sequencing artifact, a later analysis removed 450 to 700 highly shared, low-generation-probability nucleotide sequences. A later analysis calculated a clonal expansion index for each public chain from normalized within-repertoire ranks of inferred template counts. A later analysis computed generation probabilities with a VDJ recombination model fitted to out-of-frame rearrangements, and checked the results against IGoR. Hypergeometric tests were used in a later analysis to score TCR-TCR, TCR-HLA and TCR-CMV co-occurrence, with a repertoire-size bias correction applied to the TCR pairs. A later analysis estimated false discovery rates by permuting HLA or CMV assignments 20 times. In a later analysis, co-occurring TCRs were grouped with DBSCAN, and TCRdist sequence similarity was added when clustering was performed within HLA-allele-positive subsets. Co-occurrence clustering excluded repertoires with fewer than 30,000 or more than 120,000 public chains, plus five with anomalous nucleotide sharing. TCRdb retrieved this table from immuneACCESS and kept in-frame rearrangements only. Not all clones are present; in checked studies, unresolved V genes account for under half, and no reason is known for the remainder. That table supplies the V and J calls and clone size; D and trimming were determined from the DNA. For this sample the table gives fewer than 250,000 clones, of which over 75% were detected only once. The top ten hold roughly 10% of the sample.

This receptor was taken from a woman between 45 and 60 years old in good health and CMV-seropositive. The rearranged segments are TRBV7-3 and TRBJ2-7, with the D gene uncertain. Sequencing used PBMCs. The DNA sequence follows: TGTGCCAGCAGCTTAACGTCGCAGGACTACGAGCAGTACTTC. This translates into CASSLTSQDYEQYF.